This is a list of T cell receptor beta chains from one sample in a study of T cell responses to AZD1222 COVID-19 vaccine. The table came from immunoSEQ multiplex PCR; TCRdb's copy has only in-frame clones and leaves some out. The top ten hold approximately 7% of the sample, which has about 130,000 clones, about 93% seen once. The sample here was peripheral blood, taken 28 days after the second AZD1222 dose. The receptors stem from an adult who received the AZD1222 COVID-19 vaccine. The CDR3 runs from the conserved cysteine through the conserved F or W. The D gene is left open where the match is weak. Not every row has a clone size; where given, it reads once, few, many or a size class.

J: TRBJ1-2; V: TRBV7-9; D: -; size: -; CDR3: CASSLGLSPSLGGYTF; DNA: TGTGCCAGCAGCTTAGGTTTGTCTCCCAGCTTGGGGGGCTACACCTTC
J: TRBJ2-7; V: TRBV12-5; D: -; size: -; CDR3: CASGLTGYEQYF; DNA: TGTGCTAGTGGTTTGACAGGCTACGAGCAGTACTTC
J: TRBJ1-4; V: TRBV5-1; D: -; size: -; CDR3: CARPPRGRGIRPNEKLFF; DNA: TGCGCCAGACCCCCACGGGGCCGGGGTATAAGGCCTAATGAAAAACTGTTTTTT
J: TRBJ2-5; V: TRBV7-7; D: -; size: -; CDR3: CASSLGSQRETQYF; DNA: TGTGCTAGCAGCTTAGGAAGTCAGCGAGAGACCCAGTACTTC
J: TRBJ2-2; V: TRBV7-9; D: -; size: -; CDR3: CASRGRRTDTTGELFF; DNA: TGTGCCAGCAGAGGGAGAAGGACAGATACCACCGGGGAGCTGTTTTTT
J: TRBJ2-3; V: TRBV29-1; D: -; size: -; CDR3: CSVWGRGTQYF; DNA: TGCAGCGTTTGGGGTCGGGGTACGCAGTATTTT
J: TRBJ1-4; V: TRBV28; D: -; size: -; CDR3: CASSGRRDGEKLFF; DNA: TGTGCCAGCAGTGGGAGAAGGGACGGTGAAAAACTGTTTTTT
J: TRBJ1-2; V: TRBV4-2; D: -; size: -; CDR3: CASSPRGGEVNYGYTF; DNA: TGTGCCAGCTCGCCCCGTGGGGGGGAGGTTAACTATGGCTACACCTTC
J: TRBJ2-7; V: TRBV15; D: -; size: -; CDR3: CATSRDSGSPYEQYF; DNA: TGTGCCACCAGCAGAGATTCTGGCAGTCCCTACGAGCAGTACTTC
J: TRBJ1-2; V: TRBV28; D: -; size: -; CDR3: CASGYGYTF; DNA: TGTGCCAGCGGCTATGGCTACACCTTC
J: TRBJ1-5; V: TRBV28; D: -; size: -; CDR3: CASSSAAVRGWDQPQHF; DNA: TGTGCCAGCAGTTCAGCCGCTGTGAGGGGCTGGGATCAGCCCCAGCATTTT
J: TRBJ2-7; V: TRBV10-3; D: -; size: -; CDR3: CAISSRGVALEQYF; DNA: TGTGCCATCAGCTCCAGGGGAGTGGCTCTCGAGCAGTACTTC
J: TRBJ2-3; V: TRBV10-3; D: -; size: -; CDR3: CAISEGLSGLTDTQYF; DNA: TGTGCCATCAGTGAGGGCCTATCGGGCCTCACAGATACGCAGTATTTT
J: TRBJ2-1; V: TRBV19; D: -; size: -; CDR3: CASSMIPGYEQFF; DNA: TGTGCCAGTAGTATGATCCCAGGGTATGAGCAGTTCTTC
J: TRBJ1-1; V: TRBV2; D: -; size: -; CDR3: CASSEGRTMNTEAFF; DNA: TGTGCCAGCAGTGAGGGACGGACTATGAACACTGAAGCTTTCTTT
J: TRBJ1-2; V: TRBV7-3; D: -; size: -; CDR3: CASSLFSGNNYGYTF; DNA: TGTGCCAGCAGCTTATTTTCCGGAAATAACTATGGCTACACCTTC
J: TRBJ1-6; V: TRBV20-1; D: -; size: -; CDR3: CSASPLDSESSPLHF; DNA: TGCAGTGCTAGTCCATTGGACAGTGAATCTTCACCCCTCCACTTT
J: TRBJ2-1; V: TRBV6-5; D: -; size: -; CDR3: CASSPRPTGEQFF; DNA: TGTGCCAGCAGCCCCAGGCCAACGGGTGAGCAGTTCTTC
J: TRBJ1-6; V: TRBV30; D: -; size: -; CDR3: CAWNGEDSPLHF; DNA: TGTGCCTGGAACGGAGAGGATTCACCCCTCCACTTT
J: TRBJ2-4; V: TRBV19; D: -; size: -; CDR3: CASSIDLGRGKNIQYF; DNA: TGTGCCAGTAGTATAGATCTGGGCCGGGGCAAAAACATTCAGTACTTC
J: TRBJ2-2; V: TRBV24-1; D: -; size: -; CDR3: CATSDPGPGNTGELFF; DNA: TGTGCCACCAGTGATCCCGGACCGGGCAACACCGGGGAGCTGTTTTTT
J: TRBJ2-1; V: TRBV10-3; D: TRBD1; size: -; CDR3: CAILGVTGTGYNEQFF; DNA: TGTGCCATCCTCGGGGTGACCGGGACAGGGTACAATGAGCAGTTCTTC
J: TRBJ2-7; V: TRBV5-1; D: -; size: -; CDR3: CASSGPMTSEQYF; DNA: TGCGCCAGCAGCGGGCCCATGACGAGCGAGCAGTACTTC
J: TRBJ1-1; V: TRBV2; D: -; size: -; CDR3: CASSDRGPEAFF; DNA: TGTGCCAGCAGTGATCGGGGCCCTGAAGCTTTCTTT
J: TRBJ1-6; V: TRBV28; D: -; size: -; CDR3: CASSFLPKGNSPLHF; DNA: TGTGCCAGCAGTTTTTTGCCTAAAGGGAATTCACCCCTCCACTTT
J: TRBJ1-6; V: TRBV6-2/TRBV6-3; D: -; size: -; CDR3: CASSLNRLNF; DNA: TGTGCCAGCAGTTTAAACCGTTTGAACTTT
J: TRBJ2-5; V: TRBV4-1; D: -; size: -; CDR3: CASRMTNTAQETQYF; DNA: TGCGCCAGCAGAATGACAAACACGGCACAAGAGACCCAGTACTTC
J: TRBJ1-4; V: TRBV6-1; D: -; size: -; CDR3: CASRPTAGGEKLFF; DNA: TGTGCCAGCAGACCGACTGCGGGAGGCGAAAAACTGTTTTTT
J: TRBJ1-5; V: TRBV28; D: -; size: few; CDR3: CASYNSYSNQPQHF; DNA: TGTGCCAGCTATAACAGTTATAGCAATCAGCCCCAGCATTTT
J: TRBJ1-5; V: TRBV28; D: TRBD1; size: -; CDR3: CASSFRGQSHQPQHF; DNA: TGTGCCAGCAGTTTCAGGGGGCAAAGTCATCAGCCCCAGCATTTT
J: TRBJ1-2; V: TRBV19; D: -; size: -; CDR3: CASSIAQGLLSPGYTF; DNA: TGTGCCAGTAGTATAGCACAGGGTTTACTTTCTCCCGGCTACACCTTC
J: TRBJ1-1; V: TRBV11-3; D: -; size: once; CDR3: CASSLVGDSTEAFF; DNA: TGTGCCAGCAGCTTAGTCGGAGACAGCACTGAAGCTTTCTTT
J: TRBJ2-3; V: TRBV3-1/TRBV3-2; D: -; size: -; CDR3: CASSPRGLTSSTDTQYF; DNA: TGTGCCAGCAGCCCCCGCGGCCTTACCTCTAGCACAGATACGCAGTATTTT
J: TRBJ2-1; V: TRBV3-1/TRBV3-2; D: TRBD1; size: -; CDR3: CASSHRTGNEQFF; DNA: TGTGCCAGCAGCCATAGGACAGGCAATGAGCAGTTCTTC
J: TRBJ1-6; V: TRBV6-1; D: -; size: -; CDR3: CASSEIRGPDSPLHF; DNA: TGTGCCAGCAGTGAAATTAGGGGTCCAGATTCACCCCTCCACTTT
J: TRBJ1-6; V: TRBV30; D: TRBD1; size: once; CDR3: CAWSEGQGSSYNSPLHF; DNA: TGTGCCTGGAGTGAGGGACAGGGGAGCTCCTATAATTCACCCCTCCACTTT
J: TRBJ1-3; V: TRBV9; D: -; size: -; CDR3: CASSVDESSGNTIYF; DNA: TGTGCCAGCAGCGTCGATGAGAGCTCTGGAAACACCATATATTTT
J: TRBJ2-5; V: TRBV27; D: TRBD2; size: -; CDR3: CAREFRERGADQETQYF; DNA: TGTGCCAGGGAATTCAGGGAGCGGGGGGCGGACCAAGAGACCCAGTACTTC
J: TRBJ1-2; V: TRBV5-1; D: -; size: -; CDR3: CASRGTNGYTF; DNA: TGCGCCAGCAGGGGGACGAACGGCTACACCTTC
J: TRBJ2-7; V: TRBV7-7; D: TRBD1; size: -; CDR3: CASSFGTGSYEQYF; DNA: TGTGCTAGCAGCTTCGGGACAGGCTCCTACGAGCAGTACTTC
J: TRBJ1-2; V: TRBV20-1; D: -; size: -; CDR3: CSARDYHGYTF; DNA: TGCAGTGCTAGAGATTATCATGGCTACACCTTC
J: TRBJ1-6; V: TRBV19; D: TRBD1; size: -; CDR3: CATNLGQGVSPLHF; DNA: TGTGCCACCAACCTGGGACAGGGCGTTTCACCCCTCCACTTT
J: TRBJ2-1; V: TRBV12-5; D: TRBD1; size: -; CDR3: CASGQGANYEQFF; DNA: TGTGCTAGTGGACAGGGGGCTAATTATGAGCAGTTCTTC
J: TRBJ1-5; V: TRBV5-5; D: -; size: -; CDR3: CASSLAVGLDQPQHF; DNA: TGTGCCAGCAGCTTGGCCGTGGGGCTCGATCAGCCCCAGCATTTT
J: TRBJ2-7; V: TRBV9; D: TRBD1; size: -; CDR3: CASSPGTEHEQYF; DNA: TGTGCCAGCAGCCCGGGGACAGAACACGAGCAGTACTTC
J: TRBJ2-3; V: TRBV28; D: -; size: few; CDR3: CASSFGQVGPDTQYF; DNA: TGTGCCAGCAGTTTCGGGCAGGTTGGTCCAGATACGCAGTATTTT
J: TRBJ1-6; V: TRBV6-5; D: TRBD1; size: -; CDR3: CASRGDRETSPLHF; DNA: TGTGCCAGCAGGGGGGACAGGGAGACTTCACCCCTCCACTTT
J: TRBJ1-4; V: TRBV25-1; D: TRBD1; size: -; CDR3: CASSLTGVEKLFF; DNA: TGTGCCAGCAGCCTCACAGGGGTTGAAAAACTGTTTTTT
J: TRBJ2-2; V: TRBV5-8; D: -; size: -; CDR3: CASSWGDRPTGELFF; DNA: TGTGCCAGCAGCTGGGGGGACAGACCTACCGGGGAGCTGTTTTTT
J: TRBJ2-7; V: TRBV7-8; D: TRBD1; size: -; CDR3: CASSLGTDSYEQYF; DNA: TGTGCCAGCAGCTTGGGGACAGACTCCTACGAGCAGTACTTC
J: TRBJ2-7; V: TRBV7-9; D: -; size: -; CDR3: CASSLPSGGKDEQYF; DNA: TGTGCCAGCTCCCTCCCATCCGGGGGAAAGGACGAGCAGTACTTC
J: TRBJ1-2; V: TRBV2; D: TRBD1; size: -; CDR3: CASSVRGEQGASGYTF; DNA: TGTGCCAGCAGTGTTAGGGGAGAACAGGGGGCGTCGGGCTACACCTTC
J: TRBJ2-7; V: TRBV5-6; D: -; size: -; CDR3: CASSLSGYEQYF; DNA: TGTGCCAGCAGCCTTAGCGGATACGAGCAGTACTTC